A selection of T cell receptor beta chains follows, all from one sample in a study of blood T cell repertoires in COVID-19. The method was immunoSEQ multiplex PCR; TCRdb's version includes in-frame clones alone and lacks a portion of them. The data show roughly 61,000 clones, with about 83% seen just once and roughly 5% held by the top ten. The sample comprised peripheral blood. Receptors were obtained from a man in his forties with active COVID-19. Each CDR3 is given with its conserved first and last residue. The order of the fields is D gene, clone size, V gene, J gene, CDR3 DNA, CDR3 protein. A D gene is named only where the DNA matches it firmly. Size values are once, few and many counts, or a class for expanded clones, and some rows have none.

>.|many|TRBV6-1|TRBJ1-1
TGTGCCAGCAGTGAAAGGGGTAACACTGAAGCTTTCTTT
CASSERGNTEAFF
>.|.|TRBV5-1|TRBJ1-2
TGCGCCAGCAGCGTAAAATCGGGGAACTATGGCTACACCTTC
CASSVKSGNYGYTF
>.|.|TRBV15|TRBJ2-7
TGTGCCACCAGCAGAGGGAGGCAGGCCGACCAGCAGTACTTC
CATSRGRQADQQYF
>.|.|TRBV28|TRBJ2-5
TGTGCCAGCAGTCCCGCGGGTTTGGGCCGAGGGGAGACCCAGTACTTC
CASSPAGLGRGETQYF
>.|.|TRBV3-1/TRBV3-2|TRBJ2-2
TGTGCCACCCGCGGCACCGGGGAGCTGTTTTTT
CATRGTGELFF
>TRBD2|.|TRBV25-1|TRBJ2-7
TGTGCCAGCAGTGAATATTCTTCCGGGACTAGATCCTACGAGCAGTACTTC
CASSEYSSGTRSYEQYF
>TRBD2|.|TRBV6-1|TRBJ2-1
TGTGCCAGCAGTGACCTAGGGACTAGCGGGAGATTAGCGTTCTTC
CASSDLGTSGRLAFF
>.|.|TRBV28|TRBJ2-7
TGTGCCAGCAGCATTACTTACGAGCAGTACTTC
CASSITYEQYF
>.|.|TRBV28|TRBJ1-5
TGTGCCAGCAGTACCTCGACACGCTTTAGCAATCAGCCCCAGCATTTT
CASSTSTRFSNQPQHF
>.|.|TRBV4-1|TRBJ2-3
TGCGCCAGCAGCCAACTAGCAGGTACGCAGTATTTT
CASSQLAGTQYF
>TRBD2|.|TRBV30|TRBJ2-3
TGTGCCTGGTCCGGGACTAGCGGGTTCACAGATACGCAGTATTTT
CAWSGTSGFTDTQYF